Each of the 5 T cell receptor beta chains below was sequenced from the same sample in a study of Graves' ophthalmopathy and Graves' hyperthyroidism (dated 2018 in TCRdb). The sequencer listed for this sample is Illumina HiSeq 2000. For repertoire sequencing, the TCR beta CDR3 regions were amplified from RNA transcripts. The first round of RT-PCR was done with HTBI primers and the Qiagen OneStep RT-PCR kit, and was followed by a second round of multiplex PCR, then size selection and purification. The public reads were quality trimmed at Q25 with fastp and then assembled into clones with MiXCR by TCRdb, keeping productive beta chains. Here each entry gathers all rows of one CDR3 protein and keeps the most common genes and DNA. This sample has 170,000 or so distinct CDR3 sequences in its table, and approximately 40% of those were observed once. The ten largest clones capture around 5.8% of the sample.

The sequenced sample was peripheral blood. These receptors all stem from a middle-aged woman with Graves' ophthalmopathy. Donor details come from another sample of the same person, matched by shared clones.

In this sample, this clonotype turned up many times. The chain employs TRBV12-5 and TRBJ2-2, with 7 bases that match TRBD2. This CDR3 has 16 residues. The germline gives CDR1 LGHNT, CDR2 FRNRAP. V lost 2 bases to trimming and J lost 4 bases; unmatched junction nucleotides: 7. The CDR3 loop reads CASGLIAGRVTGELFF. The CDR3 bases are TGTGCTAGTGGTTTGATAGCAGGGAGGGTCACCGGGGAGCTGTTTTTT. The full variable domain, completed using reference TRBV12-5 and TRBJ2-2, is DARVTQTPRHKVTEMGQEVTMRCQPILGHNTVFWYRQTMMQGLELLAYFRNRAPLDDSGMPKDRFSAEMPDATLATLKIQPSEPRDSAVYFCASGLIAGRVTGELFFGEGSRLTVL.

The table lists this clonotype with many counts. The chain links TRBV12-3 or TRBV12-4 to TRBJ1-1; tentatively, D is TRBD1 (5 bases). Between the trimmed V and J ends, which lost 3 bases and 2 bases, there was a span of 10 bases. This CDR3 comprises 14 residues. The DNA for the CDR3 is TGTGCCAGCAGTTTGGCGGGGCTCAACACTGAAGCTTTCTTT. Translation gives CASSLAGLNTEAFF.

This chain uses TRBV12-3 or TRBV12-4 with TRBJ1-1; tentative D call: TRBD1 (6 bases). The CDR3 has 18 amino acids. V was clipped by 4 bases and J by 1 base, with 22 bases between them. Here the CDR3 reads CASSYPQGRHAANTEAFF. CDR3 bases: TGTGCCAGCAGTTACCCCCAGGGGAGGCATGCCGCGAACACTGAAGCTTTCTTT.

This clonotype occurred many times. J is TRBJ2-7 and V is TRBV7-2; D may correspond to TRBD1 or TRBD2 (5 bases each). Trimming took off 4 bases at V and 6 bases at J, with 25 bases between the two ends. The CDR3 covers 17 residues. Germline V gives CDR1 SGHTA, CDR2 FQGNSA. The CDR3 region is CASSSMTRAEHGGEQYF. In nucleotides, the CDR3 is TGTGCCAGCAGCTCGATGACCCGAGCGGAGCATGGGGGCGAGCAGTACTTC. The full variable domain, completed using reference TRBV7-2 and TRBJ2-7, is GAGVSQSPSNKVTEKGKDVELRCDPISGHTALYWYRQSLGQGLEFLIYFQGNSAPDKSGLPSDRFSAERTGGSVSTLTIQRTQQEDSAVYLCASSSMTRAEHGGEQYFGPGTRLTVT.

This chain connects TRBV5-1 to TRBJ1-5; no clear D gene. Germline assignment: CDR1 SGHRS and CDR2 YFSETQ. CDR3 length: 15 residues. The ends were cut back, 0 bases at V and 0 bases at J, with 7 bases in the middle. CDR3 sequence: CASSLGTASNQPQHF. Here the CDR3 DNA reads TGCGCCAGCAGCTTGGGGACGGCTAGCAATCAGCCCCAGCATTTT.